The TCR beta chain under discussion was sequenced for a study of T cell responses to AZD1222 COVID-19 vaccine. Study observations and caveats: Increased Spike-specific TCR breadth and depth were observed after two AZD1222 doses.

Data came from immunoSEQ multiplex PCR; TCRdb stores just in-frame clones and leaves some out. This repertoire shows more than 100,000 clones, around nine tenths found once; its top ten account for roughly 8.9%. The sample holds one count of this clone. Its cognate antigen is unknown. V was clipped by 1 base and J by 5 bases, with 6 bases between them. This CDR3 has 13 amino acids. Germline CDR1 and CDR2: MNHNS and SASEGT. The chain is built from TRBV6-1 and TRBJ1-5; D not resolved. The sequence was obtained from an adult in good health. The material was peripheral blood, obtained on day 0 of AZD1222 vaccination. CDR3 coding DNA: TGTGCCAGCAGTGAAGTCGGAGATCAGCCCCAGCATTTT. Translated, it gives CASSEVGDQPQHF.